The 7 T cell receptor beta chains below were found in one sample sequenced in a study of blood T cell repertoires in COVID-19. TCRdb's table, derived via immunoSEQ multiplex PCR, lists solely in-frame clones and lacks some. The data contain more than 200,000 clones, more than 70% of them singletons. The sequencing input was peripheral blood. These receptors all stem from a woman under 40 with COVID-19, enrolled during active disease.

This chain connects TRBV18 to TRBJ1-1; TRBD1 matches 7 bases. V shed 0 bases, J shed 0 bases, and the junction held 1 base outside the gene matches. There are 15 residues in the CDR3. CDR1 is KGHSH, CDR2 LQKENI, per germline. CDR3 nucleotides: TGTGCCAGCTCACCACCCGACAGGGTGAACACTGAAGCTTTCTTT. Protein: CASSPPDRVNTEAFF.

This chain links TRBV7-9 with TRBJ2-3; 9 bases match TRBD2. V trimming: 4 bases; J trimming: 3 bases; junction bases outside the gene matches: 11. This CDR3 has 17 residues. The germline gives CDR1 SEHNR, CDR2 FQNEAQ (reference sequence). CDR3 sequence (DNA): TGTGCCAGCAGCTCACTACAGGCGGGAGGGAGGACAGATACGCAGTATTTT. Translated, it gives CASSSLQAGGRTDTQYF.

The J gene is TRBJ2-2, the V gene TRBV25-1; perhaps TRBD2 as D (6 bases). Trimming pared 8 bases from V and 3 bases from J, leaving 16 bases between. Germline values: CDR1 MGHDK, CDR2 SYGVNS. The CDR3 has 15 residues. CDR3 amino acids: CASGVGRDHTGELFF. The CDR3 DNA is TGTGCCAGCGGGGTAGGGCGGGACCACACCGGGGAGCTGTTTTTT. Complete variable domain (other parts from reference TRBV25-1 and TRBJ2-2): EADIYQTPRYLVIGTGKKITLECSQTMGHDKMYWYQQDPGMELHLIHYSYGVNSTEKGDLSSESTVSRIRTEHFPLTLESARPSHTSQYLCASGVGRDHTGELFFGEGSRLTVL.

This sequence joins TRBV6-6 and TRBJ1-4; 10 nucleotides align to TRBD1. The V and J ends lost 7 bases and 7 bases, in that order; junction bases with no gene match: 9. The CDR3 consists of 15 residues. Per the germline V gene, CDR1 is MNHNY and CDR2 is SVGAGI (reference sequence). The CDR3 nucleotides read TGTGCCAGCAACCGGGACAGGGGATACGGTGAAAAACTGTTTTTT. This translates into CASNRDRGYGEKLFF.

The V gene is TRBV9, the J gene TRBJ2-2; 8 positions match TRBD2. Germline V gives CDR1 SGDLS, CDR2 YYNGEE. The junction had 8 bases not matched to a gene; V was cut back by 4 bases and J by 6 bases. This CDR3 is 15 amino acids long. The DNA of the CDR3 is TGTGCCAGCAGCCTTAAGACTAGCGCGTCCGGGGAGCTGTTTTTT. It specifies CASSLKTSASGELFF.

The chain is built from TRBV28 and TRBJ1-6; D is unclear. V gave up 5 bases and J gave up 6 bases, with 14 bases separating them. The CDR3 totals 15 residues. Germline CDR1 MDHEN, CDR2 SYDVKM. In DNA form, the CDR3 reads TGTGCCAGCAGTCAATTAGAACGGGGTAATTCACCCCTCCACTTT. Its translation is CASSQLERGNSPLHF.

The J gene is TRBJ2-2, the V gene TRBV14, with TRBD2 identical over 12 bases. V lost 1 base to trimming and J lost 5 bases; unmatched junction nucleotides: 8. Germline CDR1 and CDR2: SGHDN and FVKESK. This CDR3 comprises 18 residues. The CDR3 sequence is CASSQGLAGGPWTGELFF. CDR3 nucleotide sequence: TGTGCCAGCAGCCAAGGGCTAGCGGGGGGGCCGTGGACCGGGGAGCTGTTTTTT.